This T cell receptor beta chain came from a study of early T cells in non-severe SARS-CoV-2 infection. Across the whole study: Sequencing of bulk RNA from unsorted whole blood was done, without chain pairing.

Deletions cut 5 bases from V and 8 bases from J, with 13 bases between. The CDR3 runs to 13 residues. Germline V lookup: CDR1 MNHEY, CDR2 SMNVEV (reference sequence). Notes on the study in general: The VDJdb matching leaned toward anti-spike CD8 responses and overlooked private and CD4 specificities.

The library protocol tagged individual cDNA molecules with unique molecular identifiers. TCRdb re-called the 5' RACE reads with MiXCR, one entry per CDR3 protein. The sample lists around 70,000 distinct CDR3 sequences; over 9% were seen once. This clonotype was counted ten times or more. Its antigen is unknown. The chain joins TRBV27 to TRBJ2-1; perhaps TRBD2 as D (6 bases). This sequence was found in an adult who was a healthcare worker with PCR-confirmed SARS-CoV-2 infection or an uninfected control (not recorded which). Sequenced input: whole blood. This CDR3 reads CASSPATSHEQFF. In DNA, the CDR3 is TGTGCCAGCAGTCCCGCGACTAGTCATGAGCAGTTCTTC.